This entry concerns a single T cell receptor (beta chain). This entry comes from a study of cytomegalovirus exposure and HLA in healthy donors. The V and J ends lost 9 bases and 0 bases respectively, with 8 bases between them. Germline assignment: CDR1 SNHLY and CDR2 FYNNEI. This CDR3 has 12 residues. The PCR was carried out with 60 Vbeta primers and 13 Jbeta primers. The assay was immunoSEQ multiplex PCR, and TCRdb's table has in-frame clones only and misses some. The data show about 150,000 clones, 77% seen once. The sequencing input was PBMCs. This receptor was taken from a male donor in good health and CMV-seronegative. V usage is TRBV2 and J usage is TRBJ2-5; TRBD1 is a possible D gene (6 bases). CDR3 bases: TGTGCCAGTAACAGGGACCAAGAGACCCAGTACTTC. It yields the protein CASNRDQETQYF.